The clone carrying this T cell receptor (beta chain) has a handful of counts. The antigen is not known. This specimen belongs to a study of beta chain features in type 1 diabetes. Study results and limitations: Reduced insertions and increased deletions marked VDJ junctions in type 1 diabetes patients. Here, the possible influence of HLA type (on TCRB rearrangement) remained unresolved.

Germline CDR1 and CDR2: SNHLY and FYNNEI. The CDR3 totals 13 residues. V was pared by 4 bases and J by 4 bases, with 10 bases between. About 120 mL of blood, on average, came from one heparinised draw per donor. Purities over 95% were achieved in all sorted populations. The study reverse transcribed the entire isolated RNA, so it sequenced expressed TCRB transcripts. Sequencing used immunoSEQ multiplex PCR; TCRdb keeps in-frame clones, though not all of them. This sample has a few hundred thousand clones, with about 10% found just once. The clonotype was recovered from a young woman in good health. Sequenced material: naive CD4+ T cells from blood. V is TRBV2 and J is TRBJ1-1; D remains unclear. CDR3 DNA: TGTGCCAGCAGTGTCGGGGTTGGCACTGAAGCTTTCTTT. It yields the protein CASSVGVGTEAFF. Filled out from reference TRBV2 and TRBJ1-1, the complete variable domain reads EPEVTQTPSHQVTQMGQEVILRCVPISNHLYFYWYRQILGQKVEFLVSFYNNEISEKSEIFDDQFSVERPDGSNFTLKIRSTKLEDSAMYFCASSVGVGTEAFFGQGTRLTVV.